The clone carrying this TCR beta chain was detected a few times. The antigen is unknown. These data belong to a study of response to subunit inactivated influenza vaccine. Study observations and caveats: The authors proposed limited new T cell recruitment per seasonal influenza vaccination.

TCRdb used MiXCR to reprocess the RT-PCR reads, holding one entry per CDR3 protein. The sample gives around 570,000 distinct CDR3 sequences, 7.5% to 8.5% of which show up once; 10% to 15% is in the top ten. Looked up from germline, CDR1 is SGDLS and CDR2 is YYNGEE. This CDR3 contains 15 residues. V was clipped by 0 bases and J by 7 bases, with 13 bases between them. Sequenced here: PBMCs from blood, sampled roughly 24 months after vaccination. This rearrangement joins TRBV9 to TRBJ1-4; D gene unclear. This clonotype was obtained from a man between 50 and 75 years old who received an inactivated influenza vaccine. The CDR3 protein is CASSVAKGNGEKLFF. The CDR3 DNA sequence: TGTGCCAGCAGCGTAGCTAAAGGGAACGGTGAAAAACTGTTTTTT.